Each of the 20 T cell receptor beta chains below was sequenced from the same sample in a study of T cells in Graves' hyperthyroidism and ophthalmopathy. Using RNA transcripts as the source, TCR beta CDR3 regions were amplified. HTBI primers drove first-round RT-PCR of the TCR CDR3. Via MiXCR, TCRdb re-called the multiplex PCR reads, giving one row per CDR3 protein. The data show roughly 280,000 distinct CDR3 sequences, about 20% seen once. Source material: blood. These TCRs come from a man under 40 with Graves' ophthalmopathy.

The chain uses TRBV12-3 or TRBV12-4 and TRBJ2-1; 7 nucleotides line up with TRBD2. Trimming cost V 6 bases and J 4 bases; bases outside gene matches: 12. This CDR3 contains 16 residues. The CDR3 here is CASRLKGGSKYNEQFF. For the CDR3, the DNA is TGTGCCAGCAGACTAAAGGGCGGGAGTAAGTACAATGAGCAGTTCTTC.

This clonotype was seen a handful of times. V gene TRBV7-9 combines with J gene TRBJ2-7; 10 positions match TRBD2. Unmatched junction bases numbered 12, after V lost 6 bases and J lost 7 bases. The CDR3 has 15 residues. The V gene's germline CDR1 is SEHNR and CDR2 FQNEAQ (reference sequence). The CDR3 DNA reads TGTGCCAGCAGTTTTTCGACTAGCGGGTACCCAGAGCAGTACTTC. Translation gives CASSFSTSGYPEQYF.

The chain combines TRBV6-1 with TRBJ1-6; TRBD1 matches at 7 bases. Germline V gene sequence: CDR1 MNHNS, CDR2 SASEGT. This CDR3 has 18 amino acids. V lost 10 bases, J lost 4 bases, and 19 bases stayed unmatched. Here the CDR3 reads CATSFSRTGEGYNSPLHF. The CDR3 DNA reads TGTGCCACCTCCTTTTCTCGGACAGGCGAAGGATATAATTCACCCCTCCACTTT.

The sample holds many counts of this clonotype. The CDR3 sequence: CASNFRGNTEAFF. The CDR3 DNA reads TGTGCCAGCAATTTTCGGGGCAACACTGAAGCTTTCTTT. The chain carries TRBV6-1 and TRBJ1-1; D is possibly TRBD1 (5 bases). The V end was cut by 7 bases, the J end by 2 bases, with 11 bases between. Germline CDR1 is MNHNS and CDR2 is SASEGT. CDR3 length: 13 amino acids.

This clonotype was observed many times. V is TRBV2 and J is TRBJ2-2; TRBD1 matches at 7 bases. The CDR3 has 15 residues. V gave up 5 bases and J gave up 4 bases; unmatched junction bases: 7. The germline gives CDR1 SNHLY, CDR2 FYNNEI. This CDR3 reads CASSPKTGSTGELFF. DNA of the CDR3: TGTGCCAGCAGTCCGAAGACAGGGTCCACCGGGGAGCTGTTTTTT.

This clonotype turned up a few times. J is TRBJ1-5 and V is TRBV20-1, with 8 bases matching TRBD1. Looked up from germline, CDR1 is DFQATT and CDR2 is SNEGSKA (reference sequence). There are 15 residues in the CDR3. Unmatched junction bases numbered 7, after V lost 5 bases and J lost 1 base. The CDR3 region has the DNA TGCAGTGCTGGACAGGGAGGGTCGAGCAATCAGCCCCAGCATTTT. Translating it yields CSAGQGGSSNQPQHF.

The chain carries TRBV29-1 and TRBJ2-3; 9 positions match TRBD2. The germline V gene encodes CDR1 SQVTM and CDR2 ANQGSEA. V was clipped by 2 bases and J by 5 bases; unmatched bases: 2. The CDR3 contains 13 residues. CDR3 coding DNA: TGCAGCGTTGAAAAGCGGGGGGAAGATACGCAGTATTTT. Its translation: CSVEKRGEDTQYF.

This clonotype was observed a few times. The chain recombines TRBV20-1 with TRBJ2-7; unclear D gene. This CDR3 comprises 11 residues. V shed 5 bases and J shed 4 bases, with 9 bases lying between them. The V gene's germline CDR1 is DFQATT and CDR2 SNEGSKA (reference sequence). As DNA, the CDR3 is TGCAGTGCTGTCGACTCGTACGAGCAGTACTTC. This gives the protein CSAVDSYEQYF.

This clonotype showed up many times. This chain uses TRBV15 with TRBJ1-2, with 8 positions matching TRBD1. Trimming took 2 bases from V and 8 from J; bases not matched to a gene: 7. This CDR3 comprises 14 residues. Germline loops: CDR1 LNHNV, CDR2 YYDKDF (reference sequence). The CDR3 DNA is TGTGCCACCAGCAGACCGGACAGGGAGAGGGGCTACACCTTC. Translated, it gives CATSRPDRERGYTF.

This clonotype was recorded a few times. The chain is built from TRBV30 and TRBJ2-1; 12 bases fit TRBD1. The CDR3 runs 15 residues. Germline assignment: CDR1 GTSNPN and CDR2 SVGIG (reference sequence). Losses at the gene ends were 1 base for V and 10 bases for J; bases not matched to a gene: 8. The CDR3 is CAWSARDRGLWEQFF. The CDR3 DNA follows: TGTGCCTGGAGTGCCCGGGACAGGGGGCTTTGGGAGCAGTTCTTC.

This clonotype was recorded a few times. The rearrangement uses TRBV27 and TRBJ2-7; 9 bases are a match to TRBD2. The CDR3 extends over 16 amino acids. CDR1 MNHEY and CDR2 SMNVEV come from the germline V gene (reference sequence). V lost 0 bases, J lost 3 bases, and 6 bases stayed unmatched. The CDR3 DNA reads TGTGCCAGCAGTTTATCCGGGACTAGCAGGTTCTACGAGCAGTACTTC. Protein sequence: CASSLSGTSRFYEQYF.

The sample holds a few counts of this clonotype. The rearrangement links TRBV2 to TRBJ2-3, with D possibly TRBD2 on 6 matching bases. Trimming pared 6 bases from V and 4 bases from J, leaving 14 bases between. The germline V gene encodes CDR1 SNHLY and CDR2 FYNNEI. The CDR3 totals 14 residues. CDR3 sequence: CASRLTSWADTQYF. The DNA for the CDR3 is TGTGCCAGCAGACTGACTAGTTGGGCAGATACGCAGTATTTT.

As regards this clonotype: A read error may be the cause here, since a much bigger clone is one base away. The chain employs TRBV28 and TRBJ1-1; D uncertain. V lost 2 bases, J lost 0 bases, and 7 bases lay in between. The V gene's germline CDR1 is MDHEN and CDR2 SYDVKM. There are 14 residues in the CDR3. CDR3 in amino acids: CASSLPNMNTEAFF. The CDR3, as DNA: TGTGCCAGCAGTTTACCCAACATGAACACTGAAGCTTTCTTT. The whole variable domain, filled in from reference TRBV28 and TRBJ1-1, reads DVKVTQSSRYLVKRTGEKVFLECVQDMDHENMFWYRQDPGLGLRLIYFSYDVKMKEKGDIPEGYSVSREKKERFSLILESASTNQTSMYLCASSLPNMNTEAFFGQGTRLTVV.

This clonotype appeared many times. The V call is TRBV20-1, the J call TRBJ2-1, with 9 positions matching TRBD1. There are 14 residues in the CDR3. Trimming removed 2 bases from V and 10 bases from J; junction bases left unmatched: 9. Germline CDR1 DFQATT, CDR2 SNEGSKA (reference sequence). CDR3 DNA sequence: TGCAGTGCTAGATATATGGGGACAGGGAGCGAGCAGTTCTTC. It yields the protein CSARYMGTGSEQFF.

A note on this clonotype: This may be a read error, as it is one base from a much larger clone. The rearrangement links TRBV18 to TRBJ2-3; 9 positions agree with TRBD2. The CDR3 loop spans 14 amino acids. Germline V gene data show CDR1 as KGHSH and CDR2 as LQKENI. The junction had 4 bases not matched to a gene; V was cut back by 4 bases and J by 5 bases. The DNA of the CDR3 is TGTGCCAGCTCACTAGCGGGAGCGAGAGATACGCAGTATTTT. Residues: CASSLAGARDTQYF.

In its sample, this clonotype was seen many times. The chain recombines TRBV11-3 with TRBJ2-7; D may correspond to TRBD1 or TRBD2 (5 bases each). The CDR3 has 14 residues. Trimming left V 0 bases short and J 3 bases short, with 9 bases between. Germline V lookup: CDR1 SGHNT, CDR2 YENEEA. CDR3 nucleotides: TGTGCCAGCAGCTTAGATGAGGGGAACTACGAGCAGTACTTC. It codes for CASSLDEGNYEQYF.

A few counts support this clonotype. The rearrangement joins TRBV5-8 to TRBJ2-1, with 9 nucleotides matching TRBD1. The germline gives CDR1 SGHTS, CDR2 YDEGEE. Unmatched junction bases numbered 6, after V lost 4 bases and J lost 7 bases. The CDR3 has 14 residues. This chain's CDR3 is CASSHGTGLNEQFF. As DNA, the CDR3 is TGTGCCAGCAGCCACGGGACAGGGCTAAATGAGCAGTTCTTC.

The rearrangement joins TRBV7-3 to TRBJ2-1, with TRBD1 matching over 7 bases. The CDR3 loop spans 15 amino acids. The J segment lost 6 bases and the V segment lost 2 bases, leaving 7 bases of the junction unmatched. The germline V gene has CDR1 SGHTA and CDR2 FQGTGA. The CDR3 region has the DNA TGTGCCAGCAGCTTAGGGGACAGCAACCTCAATGAGCAGTTCTTC. It codes for CASSLGDSNLNEQFF.

This chain uses TRBV15 with TRBJ1-2, with D unclear. Germline-derived CDR1 and CDR2 are LNHNV and YYDKDF (reference sequence). The CDR3 is 13 amino acids. The germline V and J ends were trimmed by 4 bases and 7 bases, with 13 bases remaining between them. CDR3 coding DNA: TGTGCCACCAGCACCTACCCTCCGGCTGGCTACACCTTC. It yields the protein CATSTYPPAGYTF.

This clonotype was picked up many times. The chain has TRBV11-2 and TRBJ2-1, with TRBD1 as a possible D gene (6 bases). Germline V gene sequence: CDR1 SGHAT, CDR2 FQNNGV. The CDR3 has 14 residues. V gave up 6 bases and J gave up 7 bases, with 16 bases separating them. The CDR3 here is CASRHTNRENEQFF. CDR3 in DNA: TGTGCCAGCAGACATACTAACAGGGAGAATGAGCAGTTCTTC.